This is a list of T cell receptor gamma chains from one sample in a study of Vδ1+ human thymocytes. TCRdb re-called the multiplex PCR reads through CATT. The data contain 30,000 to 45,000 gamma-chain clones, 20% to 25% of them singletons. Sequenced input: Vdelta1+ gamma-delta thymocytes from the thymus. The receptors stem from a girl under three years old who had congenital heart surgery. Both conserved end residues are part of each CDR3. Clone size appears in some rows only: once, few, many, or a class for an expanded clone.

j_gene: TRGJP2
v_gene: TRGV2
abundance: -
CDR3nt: TGTGCCACCTGGGACGGGCGACCTTGGATCAAGACGTTT
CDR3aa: CATWDGRPWIKTF

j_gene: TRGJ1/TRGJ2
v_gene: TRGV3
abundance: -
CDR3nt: TGTGCCACCTGGGACAGGCTTGGTCCGAGGTATTATAAGAAACTCTTT
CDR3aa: CATWDRLGPRYYKKLF

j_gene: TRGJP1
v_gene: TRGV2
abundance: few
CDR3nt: TGTGCCACCTGGGACCGGGATTATACCACTGGTTGGTTCAAGATATTT
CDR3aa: CATWDRDYTTGWFKIF

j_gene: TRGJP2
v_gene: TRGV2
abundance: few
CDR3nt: TGTGCCACCTGGGACTCGGGTAGTGATTGGATCAAGACGTTT
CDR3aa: CATWDSGSDWIKTF

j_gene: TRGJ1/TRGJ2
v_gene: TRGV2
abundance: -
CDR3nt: TGTGCCACCTGGGACGGCAGGAATTATTATAAGAAACTCTTT
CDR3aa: CATWDGRNYYKKLF

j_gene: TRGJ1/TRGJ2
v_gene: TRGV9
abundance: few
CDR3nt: TGTGCCTTGTGGGAGATTTCTTATTATAAGAAACTCTTT
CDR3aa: CALWEISYYKKLF

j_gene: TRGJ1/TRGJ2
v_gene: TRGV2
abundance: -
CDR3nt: TGTGCCACCTGGCCTACGATTTATAAGAAACTCTTT
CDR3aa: CATWPTIYKKLF

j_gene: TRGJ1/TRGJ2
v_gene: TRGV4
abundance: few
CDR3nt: TGTGCCACCTGGGACGGGCGGCGGGCGAAACTCTTT
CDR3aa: CATWDGRRAKLF

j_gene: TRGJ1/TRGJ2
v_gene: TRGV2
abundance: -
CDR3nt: TGTGCCACCTGGGATGAAACTCGCGATTATAAGAAACTCTTT
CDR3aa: CATWDETRDYKKLF

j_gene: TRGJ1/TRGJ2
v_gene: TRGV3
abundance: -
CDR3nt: TGTGCCACCTGGGACAGGCGTACCCTTTATTATAAGAAACTCTTT
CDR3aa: CATWDRRTLYYKKLF

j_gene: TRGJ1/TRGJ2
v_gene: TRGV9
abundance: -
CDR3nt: TGTGCCTTGTGGGAGCCAAACCTCGCTTATTATAAGAAACTCTTT
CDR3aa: CALWEPNLAYYKKLF

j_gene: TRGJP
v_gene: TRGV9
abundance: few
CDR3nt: TGTGCCTTGTGGGAGGTCAAAGAGTTGGGCAAAAAAATCAAGGTATTT
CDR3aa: CALWEVKELGKKIKVF

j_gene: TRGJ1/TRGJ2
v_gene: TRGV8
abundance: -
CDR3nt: TGTGCCACCTGGGATAAGGGGGATTATAAGAAACTCTTT
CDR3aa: CATWDKGDYKKLF

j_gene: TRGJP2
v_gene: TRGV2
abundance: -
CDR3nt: TGTGCCACCTGGGACGGGCCAAATTGGATCAAGACGTTT
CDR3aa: CATWDGPNWIKTF

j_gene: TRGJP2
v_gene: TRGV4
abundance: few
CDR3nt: TGTGCCACCTGGGATGCCCCATCATGGAGTAGTGATTGGATCAAGACGTTT
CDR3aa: CATWDAPSWSSDWIKTF

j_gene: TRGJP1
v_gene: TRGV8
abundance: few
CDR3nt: TGTGCCACCTGGGAAGATACCACTGGTTGGTTCAAGATATTT
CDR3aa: CATWEDTTGWFKIF

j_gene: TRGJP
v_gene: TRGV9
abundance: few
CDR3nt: TGTGCCTTGTGGGAGGATATAGGCAAAAAAATCAAGGTATTT
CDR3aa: CALWEDIGKKIKVF

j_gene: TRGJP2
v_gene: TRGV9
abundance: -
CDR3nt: TGTGCCTCGTGGGAGGGGAGTAGTGATTGGATCAAGACGTTT
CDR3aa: CASWEGSSDWIKTF

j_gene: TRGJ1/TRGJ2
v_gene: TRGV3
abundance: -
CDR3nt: TGTGCCACCTGGGACAGAGTCGGTGGGACAACAAGAAAGAAACTCTTT
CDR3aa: CATWDRVGGTTRKKLF